The T cell receptor (beta chain) described here comes from a study of blood T cell repertoires in COVID-19. Turning to the study itself: The United States, Italy and Spain provided the acute and convalescent COVID-19 samples. PBMCs, B-cell-depleted T cells, or T cells provided the cDNA or gDNA that made up the material.

This CDR3 has 17 amino acids. V lost 4 bases, J lost 8 bases, and 23 bases lay in between. CDR1 is MGHRA and CDR2 is YSYEKL in the germline V gene. Source study methods: Estimated nucleated cell counts came from reference gene primer amplification. Sequencing was performed with immunoSEQ multiplex PCR; in TCRdb, only in-frame clones are kept and a portion is missing. V and J calls and clone size are as listed in that table; D and trimming were resolved from the DNA. The sample lists under 60,000 clones, around four fifths occurring once. Sequencing used peripheral blood. The receptor was derived from a man in his sixties with acute or convalescent COVID-19. The V and J genes are TRBV4-1 and TRBJ1-4; D ambiguous. The DNA for the CDR3 is TGCGCCAGCAGCCCCGTAGACTTCCTCCCCCGGGTCGAAAAACTGTTTTTT. It codes for CASSPVDFLPRVEKLFF.